The sequence of this T cell receptor (beta chain) was determined in a study of shared clonotypes between healthy human individuals. This clone was recorded at least ten times. The junction had 15 bases not matched to a gene; V was cut back by 6 bases and J by 5 bases. The CDR3 has 16 amino acids. Germline V gene sequence: CDR1 SNHLY, CDR2 FYNNEI. The test was conducted at deep level. The authors split each subset's genomic DNA evenly across several immunoSEQ plates. Unsorted PBMC replicate PCRs drew on roughly 280 ng DNA, representing tens of thousands of T cell genomes. The sequencing of unsorted PBMC DNA took place on ten immunoSEQ deep assay plates. The repertoire was sequenced with immunoSEQ multiplex PCR; TCRdb's copy has only in-frame clones and lacks some. Of 530,000 or so clones listed, 75% to 80% are singletons.

The clonotype originates from a woman between 40 and 50 years old in good health. Some clones in this sample may be carry-over from other donors' samples. The source material was PBMCs. The chain links TRBV2 to TRBJ2-5; 7 bases map to TRBD1. DNA for the CDR3: TGTGCCAGCAGGGGAGCCTTACAGGGGTTAGTGGAGACCCAGTACTTC. As protein: CASRGALQGLVETQYF.